What follows describes a single T cell receptor beta chain. Original analysis: Estimates of nucleated cell counts were drawn from the amplification of reference gene primers. Sequencing used immunoSEQ multiplex PCR; TCRdb keeps in-frame clones, though not all of them. V and J calls and clone size are as listed in that table; D and trimming were resolved from the DNA. The top ten hold 1.3% of the sample, which has 370,000 or so clones, around 87% seen once. The data derive from a study of blood T cell repertoires in COVID-19. The wider study: COVID-19 samples collected from the United States, Italy and Spain covered acute and convalescent phases. T cells, B-cell-depleted T cells, or PBMCs supplied cDNA or gDNA.

Each recovered donor of Cohort 3 presented with two negative PCRs, clearance, or symptom resolution. The TCR sequence derives from a man younger than 45 who had recovered from COVID-19. Sequenced material: PBMCs or T cells enriched from blood (not recorded which).

CDR3 loop: CASSLVGVTNEKLFF. CDR3 DNA: TGCGCCAGCAGCTTGGTAGGGGTCACTAATGAAAAACTGTTTTTT. V is TRBV5-1 and J is TRBJ1-4, with TRBD1 as a possible D gene (5 bases). CDR1 and CDR2 (germline): SGHRS, YFSETQ. The CDR3 extends over 15 amino acids. The V and J ends lost 0 bases and 2 bases respectively, with 8 bases between them.